This T cell receptor (beta chain) was documented in a study of cytomegalovirus exposure and HLA in healthy donors. Study-wide results and limits: Among TCR beta chains, those listed as cytomegalovirus-associated numbered fewer than 200.

PCR was performed using 60 Vbeta and 13 Jbeta primers. Repertoires were generated with immunoSEQ multiplex PCR, while TCRdb's copy carries only in-frame clones and drops some. The data hold about 83,000 clones, with 60% to 80% observed a single time. This clone occurred a few times. The antigen remains undetermined. Sequencing was carried out using PBMCs. The source of this sequence is a man in his fifties or sixties in good health and CMV-seronegative.

CDR3 loop: CATSSIGALGTTTNNEQFF. The CDR3 DNA sequence: TGTGCCACCAGCAGCATAGGGGCTTTAGGGACTACGACAAACAATGAGCAGTTCTTC. The chain uses TRBV15 and TRBJ2-1, with 7 bases identical to TRBD2. V lost 3 bases and J lost 5; bases outside the gene matches: 19. Germline V gene data show CDR1 as LNHNV and CDR2 as YYDKDF (reference sequence). This CDR3 comprises 19 residues.